The 8 T cell receptor beta chains reported below all come from one sample, sequenced in a study of technical replicates of blood from a handful of donors. TCRdb's copy holds only in-frame clones and misses some; the assay was immunoSEQ multiplex PCR. The data hold about 78,000 clones, with roughly 93% observed a single time. The source material was T cells isolated from PBMCs. Receptors originate from a human donor in good health.

J is TRBJ2-1 and V is TRBV18, with 10 bases fitting TRBD2. V lost 5 bases to trimming and J lost 0 bases; unmatched junction nucleotides: 4. The CDR3 is made up of 16 amino acids. Germline values: CDR1 KGHSH, CDR2 LQKENI. This CDR3 is CASSALAGSSYNEQFF. The CDR3 DNA sequence: TGTGCCAGCTCAGCACTAGCGGGGAGCTCCTACAATGAGCAGTTCTTC. Looking up the rest from reference TRBV18 and TRBJ2-1 gives the full variable domain: NAGVMQNPRHLVRRRGQEARLRCSPMKGHSHVYWYRQLPEEGLKFMVYLQKENIIDESGMPKERFSAEFPKEGPSILRIQQVVRGDSAAYFCASSALAGSSYNEQFFGPGTRLTVL.

The chain joins TRBV14 to TRBJ2-2; the D is unclear. Germline V CDR1 and CDR2: SGHDN, FVKESK. The CDR3 totals 14 residues. The V gene lost 1 base and the J gene lost 4 bases, with 7 bases spanning the gap. The CDR3 protein is CASSQVRGTGELFF. The CDR3 DNA follows: TGTGCCAGCAGCCAAGTGAGAGGCACCGGGGAGCTGTTTTTT.

This chain uses TRBV2 with TRBJ2-7, with 10 positions matching TRBD2. CDR3 size: 15 residues. V trimming: 4 bases; J trimming: 1 base; junction bases outside the gene matches: 4. Germline assignment: CDR1 SNHLY and CDR2 FYNNEI. CDR3 DNA sequence: TGTGCCAGCAGTGTTTGGGGACTAGCGTCCTACGAGCAGTACTTC. It specifies CASSVWGLASYEQYF. Complete variable domain (other parts from reference TRBV2 and TRBJ2-7): EPEVTQTPSHQVTQMGQEVILRCVPISNHLYFYWYRQILGQKVEFLVSFYNNEISEKSEIFDDQFSVERPDGSNFTLKIRSTKLEDSAMYFCASSVWGLASYEQYFGPGTRLTVT.

CDR3 protein: CASSGQASYEQYF. CDR3 sequence (DNA): TGTGCCAGTAGTGGACAGGCCTCCTACGAGCAGTACTTC. V gene TRBV19 combines with J gene TRBJ2-7; 7 bases line up with TRBD1. After removal of 5 bases from V and 0 bases from J, the junction contained 1 base not matched to a gene. This CDR3 spans 13 amino acids. Germline V gene lookup returns CDR1 LNHDA and CDR2 SQIVND (reference sequence).

The chain links TRBV6-1 to TRBJ2-3; 13 bases match TRBD2. CDR1 is MNHNS and CDR2 is SASEGT in the germline V gene. V lost 3 bases and J lost 0; bases outside the gene matches: 6. The CDR3 has 18 residues. The CDR3 DNA reads TGTGCCAGCAGTGATATAAGACTAGCGGGGGGTAGCACAGATACGCAGTATTTT. It codes for CASSDIRLAGGSTDTQYF.

The chain joins TRBV21-1 to TRBJ2-7; the table's D call, TRBD2, was not checked against the DNA. TRBV21-1 is a pseudogene locus. CDR3 length: 15 residues. In DNA form, the CDR3 reads TGTGCCAGCAGCAACGAGGGAGGTACGTCCTACGAGCAGTACTTC. This gives the protein CASSNEGGTSYEQYF.

This clone showed up just once. V usage is TRBV28 and J usage is TRBJ2-7; D not resolved. V lost 3 bases and J lost 0, with 6 bases in between. The CDR3 totals 13 residues. The germline gives CDR1 MDHEN, CDR2 SYDVKM. CDR3 DNA sequence: TGTGCCAGCAGTTTCCAATTCTCCTACGAGCAGTACTTC. Its protein is CASSFQFSYEQYF.

The gene calls are TRBV4-1 and TRBJ2-5; 9 positions match TRBD2. Germline CDR1 MGHRA, CDR2 YSYEKL. V lost 4 bases to trimming and J lost 7 bases; unmatched junction nucleotides: 7. The CDR3 contains 14 residues. CDR3 sequence reads: CASSPLAGVGTQYF. CDR3 DNA sequence: TGCGCCAGCAGCCCCTTAGCGGGGGTCGGGACCCAGTACTTC.